The following is a T cell receptor (beta chain) sequence with its context. These data originate in a study of blood T cell repertoires in COVID-19. About the research overall: From T cells, B-cell-depleted T cells, or PBMCs came the material, which was cDNA or gDNA.

The V end was cut by 5 bases, the J end by 9 bases, with 11 bases between. The CDR3 has 12 amino acids. Assay: immunoSEQ multiplex PCR; the TCRdb copy retains only in-frame clones and omits some. The repertoire has 90,000 to 150,000 clones, approximately 85% of them found once; the top ten carry approximately 11%. The J gene is TRBJ1-5, the V gene TRBV12-3 or TRBV12-4; D not resolved. The sample consisted of peripheral blood. The sequence was obtained from a man older than 75 with acute or convalescent COVID-19. For the CDR3, the DNA is TGTGCCAGCAGTAAAGCGGAGGGGCCCCAGCATTTT. Its protein is CASSKAEGPQHF.